These 29 T cell receptor beta chains came from one sample sequenced in a study of T cell responses to AZD1222 COVID-19 vaccine. Libraries were prepared by immunoSEQ multiplex PCR; TCRdb keeps only in-frame clonotypes and omits some of them. The data show about 120,000 clones, with approximately 94% seen just once and less than 6% held by the top ten. Material: peripheral blood, obtained 28 days after the second AZD1222 dose. The source is an adult who received the AZD1222 COVID-19 vaccine.

This chain uses TRBV27 with TRBJ2-3, with D unresolved. The CDR3 is 11 amino acids. V dropped 6 bases and J dropped 7 bases, with 8 bases sitting between them. Looked up from germline, CDR1 is MNHEY and CDR2 is SMNVEV (reference sequence). The CDR3: CASRGVNTQYF. For the CDR3, the DNA is TGTGCCAGCAGGGGCGTGAATACGCAGTATTTT.

This chain uses TRBV19 with TRBJ1-1; D unclear. V was pared by 4 bases and J by 7 bases, with 13 bases between. Looked up from germline, CDR1 is LNHDA and CDR2 is SQIVND (reference sequence). The CDR3 spans 13 residues. CDR3 protein: CASSTRGNSEAFF. The CDR3 coding sequence is TGTGCCAGTAGTACCCGCGGTAATAGTGAAGCTTTCTTT. Variable domain in full (rest from reference TRBV19 and TRBJ1-1): DGGITQSPKYLFRKEGQNVTLSCEQNLNHDAMYWYRQDPGQGLRLIYYSQIVNDFQKGDIAEGYSVSREKKESFPLTVTSAQKNPTAFYLCASSTRGNSEAFFGQGTRLTVV.

The rearrangement links TRBV5-1 to TRBJ2-3; the D gene is possibly TRBD2 (5 bases). This CDR3 has 14 amino acids. Germline CDR1 is SGHRS and CDR2 is YFSETQ. The V gene lost 4 bases and the J gene lost 1 base, with 10 bases spanning the gap. The CDR3 bases are TGCGCCAGCAGCCCGGGAAGCGGCACAGATACGCAGTATTTT. It is translated as CASSPGSGTDTQYF.

The CDR3 loop is CASSLGLGLGLIGYTF. Written as DNA, the CDR3 is TGTGCCAGCAGCTTAGGATTAGGGCTAGGGCTTATTGGCTACACCTTC. This sequence joins TRBV7-2 and TRBJ1-2; no reliable D call. V was pared by 1 base and J by 7 bases, with 19 bases between. The germline gives CDR1 SGHTA, CDR2 FQGNSA. There are 16 residues in the CDR3.

The rearrangement links TRBV5-8 to TRBJ2-1, with TRBD2 matching 9 bases. The CDR3 runs 16 residues. V lost 4 bases to trimming and J lost 2 bases; unmatched junction nucleotides: 7. Germline V gene data show CDR1 as SGHTS and CDR2 as YDEGEE. CDR3 coding DNA: TGTGCCAGCAGCCTTAGCGGGGGAGGAACCTACAATGAGCAGTTCTTC. Its translation: CASSLSGGGTYNEQFF.

The chain is built from TRBV29-1 and TRBJ1-2; the D gene is possibly TRBD1 (6 bases). Germline loops: CDR1 SQVTM, CDR2 ANQGSEA. The CDR3 is 11 amino acids. Trimming stripped 4 bases from V and 5 bases from J, with 8 bases between. CDR3 region: CSVVQGYGYTF. The CDR3 DNA reads as TGCAGCGTTGTACAGGGATATGGCTACACCTTC.

The chain recombines TRBV7-9 with TRBJ2-3; TRBD1 is a possible D gene (6 bases). The CDR3 has 14 amino acids. Germline V gene data show CDR1 as SEHNR and CDR2 as FQNEAQ (reference sequence). The V end lost 2 bases, the J end lost 4 bases, and 10 bases lay between the germline ends. CDR3 loop: CASSLTGYADTQYF. The CDR3 region has the DNA TGTGCCAGCAGCTTAACAGGGTACGCAGATACGCAGTATTTT.

The chain links TRBV5-1 to TRBJ1-1; a possible D gene is TRBD1 (6 bases). The CDR3 consists of 14 residues. CDR1 SGHRS and CDR2 YFSETQ come from the germline V gene. Between the trimmed V and J ends, which lost 2 bases and 4 bases, there was a span of 12 bases. As DNA, the CDR3 is TGCGCCAGCAGCTTTGATCGAGGGGGCACTGAAGCTTTCTTT. Its translation is CASSFDRGGTEAFF.

The rearrangement joins TRBV12-3 or TRBV12-4 to TRBJ2-2, with 7 bases aligning to TRBD1. The CDR3 has 13 residues. V was pared by 6 bases and J by 4 bases, with 2 bases of the junction left unmatched. The CDR3 reads CASRSGGTGELFF. CDR3 nucleotide sequence: TGTGCCAGCAGGTCAGGGGGCACCGGGGAGCTGTTTTTT.

The chain uses TRBV6-6 and TRBJ2-7, with TRBD1 matching 8 bases. Germline trimming cut 2 bases from V and 7 bases from J; bases unmatched to any gene: 7. This CDR3 contains 14 residues. Germline CDR1 and CDR2: MNHNY and SVGAGI (reference sequence). The CDR3 here is CASSYGQGAWEQYF. The DNA of the CDR3 is TGTGCCAGCAGTTACGGGCAGGGGGCGTGGGAGCAGTACTTC.

The chain recombines TRBV7-8 with TRBJ2-6; D not resolved. Trimming took off 1 base at V and 4 bases at J, with 8 bases between the two ends. Per germline, CDR1 SGHVS and CDR2 FQNEAQ. The CDR3 contains 15 residues. The CDR3: CASSLESTGANVLTF. The CDR3 DNA reads TGTGCCAGCAGCTTAGAGTCAACCGGGGCCAACGTCCTGACTTTC.

The chain employs TRBV5-1 and TRBJ1-4, with D perhaps TRBD1 (5 bases). The CDR3 is 17 residues long. The V gene's germline CDR1 is SGHRS and CDR2 YFSETQ. V lost 3 bases and J 0 bases, leaving 15 bases between the germline ends. The CDR3 bases are TGCGCCAGCAGCTGGGACGGCGGAGAGGCAACTAATGAAAAACTGTTTTTT. It yields the protein CASSWDGGEATNEKLFF.

J is TRBJ2-5 and V is TRBV11-2, with 7 bases matching TRBD1. The CDR3 contains 14 residues. Germline trimming cut 5 bases from V and 1 base from J; bases unmatched to any gene: 4. Germline V lookup: CDR1 SGHAT, CDR2 FQNNGV. The CDR3: CASSPGQIQETQYF. DNA for the CDR3: TGTGCCAGCAGCCCGGGACAGATCCAAGAGACCCAGTACTTC.

This clone was recorded once. V is TRBV6-5 and J is TRBJ1-2; D may be TRBD1 (5 bases). The CDR3 has 14 amino acids. Germline V gene data show CDR1 as MNHEY and CDR2 as SVGAGI. Deletions cut 6 bases from V and 0 bases from J, with 11 bases between. CDR3 amino acids: CASSQTVSNYGYTF. Here the CDR3 DNA reads TGTGCCAGCAGCCAGACAGTTTCTAACTATGGCTACACCTTC.

The CDR3 nucleotides are TGCGCCAGCAGCTCCGGGCCGAGAGGGGAGCTGTTTTTT. Its translation: CASSSGPRGELFF. The chain couples TRBV4-3 to TRBJ2-2; D is unclear. The V gene lost 5 bases and the J gene lost 8 bases, with 12 bases spanning the gap. Germline-derived CDR1 and CDR2 are LGHNA and YSLEER. The CDR3 loop spans 13 amino acids.

V is TRBV6-2 or TRBV6-3 and J is TRBJ2-2; D tentatively reads TRBD1 or TRBD2 (5 bases each). Germline V gene sequence: CDR1 MNHEY, CDR2 SVGEGT. The ends were cut back, 4 bases at V and 3 bases at J, with 9 bases in the middle. The CDR3 length is 14 residues. The CDR3 DNA is TGTGCCAGCAGTTCAAGGGGAGACACCGGGGAGCTGTTTTTT. Protein product: CASSSRGDTGELFF.

This sequence joins TRBV15 and TRBJ2-2; no firm D call. The CDR3 consists of 12 residues. Germline V gene lookup returns CDR1 LNHNV and CDR2 YYDKDF (reference sequence). V was pared by 2 bases and J by 13 bases, with 11 bases between. This CDR3 is CATSRPPGRLFF. CDR3 sequence (DNA): TGTGCCACCAGCAGACCTCCTGGTCGGCTGTTTTTT.

The chain recombines TRBV7-6 with TRBJ2-1; weak D call: TRBD2 (5 bases). Per the germline V gene, CDR1 is SGHVS and CDR2 is FNYEAQ. This CDR3 is 15 amino acids long. V was pared by 5 bases and J by 5 bases, with 16 bases between. CDR3 in amino acids: CASSTRAIVDNEQFF. The CDR3, as DNA: TGTGCCAGCAGCACTAGGGCCATAGTAGACAATGAGCAGTTCTTC.

This chain joins TRBV6-2 or TRBV6-3 and TRBJ1-2; D is unresolved. Germline V gene data show CDR1 as MNHEY and CDR2 as SVGEGT. V lost 2 bases, J lost 10 bases, and 17 bases lay in between. CDR3 length: 14 residues. CDR3 nucleotides: TGTGCCAGCAGTTACGGCCAAAACCCAGGTCCCTACACCTTC. Protein product: CASSYGQNPGPYTF.

The chain uses TRBV9 and TRBJ1-1; D is perhaps TRBD1 (5 bases). Germline assignment: CDR1 SGDLS and CDR2 YYNGEE. Trimming cost V 4 bases and J 4 bases, with 11 bases left between them. The CDR3 totals 13 residues. The CDR3 nucleotides read TGTGCCAGCAGCCGGGGGGAGCGCACTGAAGCTTTCTTT. Its translation is CASSRGERTEAFF.

J is TRBJ2-1 and V is TRBV5-1, with TRBD2 as a possible D gene (6 bases). Germline V gene lookup returns CDR1 SGHRS and CDR2 YFSETQ. Trimming removed 1 base from V and 10 bases from J, with 18 bases in between. The CDR3 sequence is 15 residues long. The CDR3 protein is CASSLKVGTVGEQFF. CDR3 sequence (DNA): TGCGCCAGCAGCTTGAAAGTCGGGACTGTGGGAGAGCAGTTCTTC.

The chain carries TRBV11-2 and TRBJ2-5; D unclear. CDR1 is SGHAT, CDR2 FQNNGV, per germline. Trimming removed 0 bases at V and 2 bases at J, with 16 bases between. The CDR3 has 17 residues. The CDR3: CASSLDNPRGPQETQYF. CDR3 sequence (DNA): TGTGCCAGCAGCTTAGATAACCCCCGCGGCCCGCAAGAGACCCAGTACTTC.

This chain connects TRBV11-3 to TRBJ1-1, with D perhaps TRBD1 (6 bases). Trimming stripped 0 bases from V and 4 bases from J, with 12 bases between. The CDR3 sequence is 15 residues long. CDR1 SGHNT and CDR2 YENEEA come from the germline V gene. CDR3: CASSLEAGVSTEAFF. The DNA for the CDR3 is TGTGCCAGCAGCTTAGAAGCAGGGGTTTCCACTGAAGCTTTCTTT.

The chain uses TRBV30 and TRBJ2-7; D possibly corresponds to TRBD1 (6 bases). CDR1 GTSNPN and CDR2 SVGIG come from the germline V gene (reference sequence). Trimming removed 0 bases from V and 3 bases from J, with 12 bases in between. The CDR3 is 14 amino acids. The CDR3 coding sequence is TGTGCCTGGAGTGTACTAGGGGGAGACTACGAGCAGTACTTC. Translation gives CAWSVLGGDYEQYF.

This clone has a single count. This chain uses TRBV19 with TRBJ1-5; 9 bases line up with TRBD1. Per germline, CDR1 LNHDA and CDR2 SQIVND (reference sequence). This CDR3 contains 15 residues. V was clipped by 8 bases and J by 7 bases; unmatched bases: 12. The CDR3 nucleotides read TGTGCCAGTGGACACGTAACAGGGGGCAGCCAGCCCCAGCATTTT. Residues: CASGHVTGGSQPQHF.

The chain combines TRBV25-1 with TRBJ2-7; TRBD2 matches 13 bases. J was trimmed by 4 bases and V by 2 bases; bases with no gene match: 11. The CDR3 contains 18 residues. Germline-derived CDR1 and CDR2 are MGHDK and SYGVNS. The CDR3 DNA sequence: TGTGCCAGCAGTGAACTCGGACACGGACTAGCGGGAGAGTACGAGCAGTACTTC. Residues: CASSELGHGLAGEYEQYF.

This chain links TRBV27 with TRBJ2-2, with unresolved D. V was pared by 0 bases and J by 4 bases, with 6 bases between. There are 14 residues in the CDR3. CDR1 and CDR2 (germline): MNHEY, SMNVEV (reference sequence). The CDR3 loop is CASSLSRVTGELFF. For the CDR3, the DNA is TGTGCCAGCAGTTTATCTCGGGTCACCGGGGAGCTGTTTTTT.

V is TRBV25-1 and J is TRBJ2-5; 13 nucleotides agree with TRBD2. V lost 6 bases and J lost 2; bases outside the gene matches: 0. Germline CDR1 is MGHDK and CDR2 is SYGVNS. This CDR3 spans 14 amino acids. The CDR3 protein is CASRGLAGQETQYF. In DNA form, the CDR3 reads TGTGCCAGCAGGGGACTAGCGGGACAAGAGACCCAGTACTTC.

V usage is TRBV7-2 and J usage is TRBJ2-7; TRBD2 is a possible D gene (5 bases). V was pared by 8 bases and J by 0 bases, with 11 bases between. Germline V CDR1 and CDR2: SGHTA, FQGNSA. This CDR3 contains 13 residues. The CDR3 DNA reads as TGTGCCAGCGCGGGCGATAGCTCCTACGAGCAGTACTTC. It codes for CASAGDSSYEQYF.